One sample yielded the 3 T cell receptor beta chains listed below, sequenced in a study of blood T cell repertoires in COVID-19. Assay: immunoSEQ multiplex PCR; the TCRdb copy retains only in-frame clones and omits some. The sample lists around 320,000 clones, 90% seen once, with 4% to 5.5% in the top ten. The sequenced material came from PBMCs or T cells enriched from blood (not recorded which). The receptor set was obtained from a woman younger than 30 with acute COVID-19.

This chain connects TRBV9 to TRBJ1-1; 9 positions match TRBD1. V was clipped by 4 bases and J by 5 bases; unmatched bases: 15. The V gene's germline CDR1 is SGDLS and CDR2 YYNGEE. The CDR3 loop spans 17 amino acids. The CDR3 region is CASSSPGQGGRKTEAFF. The CDR3 nucleotides are TGTGCCAGCAGCTCTCCGGGACAGGGAGGGAGAAAAACTGAAGCTTTCTTT.

The CDR3 DNA is TGCGCCAGCAGCCCGGACAGTCCAGGCTACACCTTC. Protein product: CASSPDSPGYTF. The V call is TRBV5-1, the J call TRBJ1-2; tentative D call: TRBD1 (6 bases). Germline CDR1 reads SGHRS; CDR2 reads YFSETQ. The ends were cut back, 4 bases at V and 8 bases at J, with 12 bases in the middle. The CDR3 consists of 12 residues.

This chain links TRBV29-1 with TRBJ2-5, with a weak D call TRBD2 (5 bases). Germline CDR1 reads SQVTM; CDR2 reads ANQGSEA. Trimming removed 1 base from V and 5 bases from J, with 11 bases in between. This CDR3 has 13 amino acids. The CDR3 protein is CSVEAGIGETQYF. The CDR3 DNA reads as TGCAGCGTTGAAGCCGGGATTGGGGAGACCCAGTACTTC.